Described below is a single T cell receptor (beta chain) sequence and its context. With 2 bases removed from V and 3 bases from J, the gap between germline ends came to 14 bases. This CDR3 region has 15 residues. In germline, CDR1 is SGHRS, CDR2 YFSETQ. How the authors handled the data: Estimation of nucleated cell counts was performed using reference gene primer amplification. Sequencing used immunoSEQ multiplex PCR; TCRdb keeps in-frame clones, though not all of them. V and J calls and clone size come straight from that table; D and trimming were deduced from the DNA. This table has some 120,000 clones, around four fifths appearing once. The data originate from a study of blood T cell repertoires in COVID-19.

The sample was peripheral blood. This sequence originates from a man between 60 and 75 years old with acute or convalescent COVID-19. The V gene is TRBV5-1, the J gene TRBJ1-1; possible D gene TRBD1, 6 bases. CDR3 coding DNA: TGCGCCAGCAGCTTAACCTCTACAGGGTACACTGAAGCTTTCTTT. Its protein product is CASSLTSTGYTEAFF.